This is a list of T cell receptor beta chains from one sample in a study of T-cell reconstitution after alpha-beta-depleted transplantation in children. TCRdb reprocessed the PCR reads via MiXCR and lists one record per CDR3 protein. The sample has roughly 500,000 distinct CDR3 sequences, about 10% seen once. The sequencing used PBMCs, collected before TCRalphabeta/CD19-depleted stem cell transplant. The receptors stem from a child younger than 10 with inherited bone marrow failure, due to receive a stem cell transplant. CDR3s leave out the opening cysteine and the closing phenylalanine or tryptophan. Fields, in order: V gene, clone size, CDR3 length, D gene, CDR3 protein. The D gene is left open where the match is weak. A row's size may be missing; if present it is once, few, many or a size class.

TRBV3-1,many,13,TRBD2,ASSQVGSGSITQY
TRBV3-1,many,12,.,ASSQVKLQETQY
TRBV6-2/TRBV6-3,many,11,.,ASSSGQTYEQY
TRBV30,.,10,.,AWSERNQPQH
TRBV6-2/TRBV6-3,.,9,.,ASTANTEAF
TRBV4-2,few,13,.,ASSPDYGPGYEQY
TRBV27,many,12,.,ASSLYSSSYEQY
TRBV4-3,many,17,TRBD2,ASSQDLEREDPSYNEQF
TRBV28,once,10,.,ASTDVPYEQY
TRBV5-1,many,11,.,ASSLGTDQPQH
TRBV15,many,13,.,ATSREPRWNQPQH
TRBV11-2,.,13,.,ASSLEAGHYYEQY
TRBV4-2,many,10,.,ASSQRTTEQF
TRBV4-3,many,15,.,ASSQTPPTDGKNIQY
TRBV6-2/TRBV6-3,few,18,TRBD2,ASSFPGGAGGPFEEDEQY
TRBV28,many,14,TRBD2,ASSTPALAGSYEQY
TRBV7-6,many,13,.,ASSLYETAIDEQY
TRBV12-3/TRBV12-4,many,10,.,ASSFTVYEQY
TRBV7-6,many,10,.,ASGGRTYEQY
TRBV7-2,many,12,TRBD1,ASSFDRGTGELF
TRBV5-1,many,12,.,ASSLEGDAAPLH
TRBV30,.,11,.,AWSEGSWGEQY
TRBV13,many,13,.,ASSLGLIGSQPQH
TRBV7-9,.,15,.,ASSLRVLDAGANVLT
TRBV19,few,12,TRBD2,ASSLQGLSGELF
TRBV12-3/TRBV12-4,few,13,TRBD1,ASSFRQGAGNEQF
TRBV20-1,many,11,.,SARGGSWGEQF
TRBV5-1,many,13,TRBD1,ASSPWTGQGETQY
TRBV7-8,many,13,TRBD1,ASSFRDREGNTIY
TRBV27,.,14,.,ASSPRFGPSSYEQY
TRBV12-3/TRBV12-4,few,13,TRBD2,ASRKLAGGTYEQY
TRBV6-5,many,13,TRBD1,ASSYSGQGDYEQY
TRBV28,many,11,.,ASSLFSYNEQF
TRBV30,.,11,.,AWSATGIEKLF
TRBV6-5,many,11,.,ASSYVEGTEAF
TRBV4-2,many,13,.,ASSQDHGTGNEQF
TRBV27,many,12,TRBD1,ASSMGQENYGYT
TRBV10-3,many,11,.,AISERDLYEQY
TRBV6-1,many,11,.,ASSLRPGNTIY
TRBV29-1,many,14,TRBD2,SVAPSGGPSYNEQF
TRBV9,many,13,.,ASSVGVTANNEQF
TRBV28,many,13,.,ASGGGAGATDTQY
TRBV11-2,many,11,.,ASSRRDGYGYT
TRBV29-1,.,12,.,SVVNRVGGNEQF
TRBV28,.,13,TRBD1,ASGGPGGNTGELF
TRBV7-8,many,12,.,ASSLVEGVVGYT
TRBV9,few,18,TRBD1,ASSVGRDRGSPSSYNEQF
TRBV20-1,few,11,TRBD2,SAGIAGADTQY
TRBV5-8,.,14,.,ASSGGTDLFSYEQY
TRBV5-1,few,13,.,ASSLGVGGNTEAF
TRBV7-9,many,10,.,ASGGAVNEQF
TRBV4-2,many,14,.,ASSQGLEGGGETQY
TRBV20-1,few,14,.,SARDGPGSHQYEQY
TRBV29-1,.,13,TRBD1,SAKIRGGLNTEAF
TRBV4-1,many,12,.,ASSQGPRGVEAF
TRBV4-3,many,10,.,ASSQNGGEQY